One TCR beta chain is described in this entry. The target antigen is unknown. This sample was included in a study of vaccination and CD4 T cells after COVID-19. The Oncomine TCR Beta short-read assay sequenced DNA from cultured CD4+ T cells. A single record per CDR3 protein comes from TCRdb applying MiXCR to the PCR reads. This table has thousands of distinct CDR3 sequences, 50% to 65% appearing once. Treatment of the sample: roughly 10-day PBMC culture with coronavirus spike peptide pools or control peptides (ViraFEST assay). Sequencing used CD4+ T cells from blood, cultured in vitro. The clonotype originates from a human donor who had recovered from COVID-19.

For the CDR3, the DNA is TGTGCCAGCAGCTTAGAAGCGGGGGCCTCCTACGAGCAGTACTTC. This gives the protein CASSLEAGASYEQYF. The chain combines TRBV11-3 with TRBJ2-7, with 8 nucleotides matching TRBD2. Losses at the gene ends were 0 bases for V and 0 bases for J; bases not matched to a gene: 1. The CDR3 extends over 15 amino acids. Per germline, CDR1 SGHNT and CDR2 YENEEA.